At least ten counts were recorded for the clone carrying this T cell receptor beta chain. With 10-nucleotide random UMIs included, cDNA was synthesized by 5'RACE. TCRdb ran MiXCR on the 5' RACE reads and lists one entry per CDR3 protein. This table holds under 50,000 distinct CDR3 sequences, around 13% found once. Time point given: longitudinal time-point 2. The unsorted libraries originated from 2 million PBMCs that had been stored at -80 C. CDR1 and CDR2 from the germline V gene are SGHRS and YFSETQ. CDR3 length equals 13 residues. V lost 4 bases to trimming and J lost 6 bases, with 13 bases between them. The data are from a study of neurological immune-mediated disorders.

J is TRBJ1-1 and V is TRBV5-1; D is ambiguous. The sample taken for sequencing was PBMCs. The TCR comes from a male donor with HTLV-1-associated myelopathy (HAM/TSP). The CDR3: CASSVEAPSEAFF. The CDR3 coding sequence is TGCGCCAGCAGCGTGGAGGCCCCCTCTGAAGCTTTCTTT.